Presented here are 5 T cell receptor beta chains from one specimen sequenced in a study of T cells in Graves' hyperthyroidism and ophthalmopathy. RNA transcripts were the template for amplifying TCR beta CDR3 regions. A set of HTBI primers served as the primers for a first-round RT-PCR of the TCR CDR3. TCRdb itself ran the multiplex PCR reads through MiXCR, one entry per CDR3 protein. The sample yields under 800,000 distinct CDR3 sequences, about 15% seen once. Sequenced: blood. The receptors derive from a woman aged 18-29 years with Graves' hyperthyroidism.

Remarks on this clonotype: This clone may be a read error of a much larger clone one base away. The rearrangement joins TRBV11-2 to TRBJ2-3; 7 bases match TRBD2. CDR1 and CDR2 from the germline V gene are SGHAT and FQNNGV. V lost 5 bases and J lost 0; bases outside the gene matches: 17. This CDR3 has 19 residues. CDR3 DNA: TGTGCCAGCAGCCCATGGACTAACGGGAGGTGGGTGAGCACAGATACGCAGTATTTT. It is translated as CASSPWTNGRWVSTDTQYF.

V is TRBV5-1 and J is TRBJ2-5, with 7 bases identical to TRBD2. The germline V gene encodes CDR1 SGHRS and CDR2 YFSETQ. This CDR3 has 16 residues. J was trimmed by 1 base and V by 4 bases; bases with no gene match: 10. The CDR3 loop is CASSLHRLARQETQYF. The CDR3 nucleotides are TGCGCCAGCAGCCTACACCGACTAGCCCGCCAAGAGACCCAGTACTTC. Variable domain in full (rest from reference TRBV5-1 and TRBJ2-5): KAGVTQTPRYLIKTRGQQVTLSCSPISGHRSVSWYQQTPGQGLQFLFEYFSETQRNKGNFPGRFSGRQFSNSRSEMNVSTLELGDSALYLCASSLHRLARQETQYFGPGTRLLVL.

There are many counts of this clonotype. The chain recombines TRBV11-3 with TRBJ1-1, with 8 bases fitting TRBD1. V trimming: 4 bases; J trimming: 1 base; junction bases outside the gene matches: 5. CDR3 size: 15 residues. Germline V gives CDR1 SGHNT, CDR2 YENEEA. The CDR3 DNA sequence: TGTGCCAGCAGCTCCAGCGGACAGGGGAACACTGAAGCTTTCTTT. Translating gives CASSSSGQGNTEAFF.

This rearrangement joins TRBV28 to TRBJ1-2; TRBD1 aligns across 7 bases. Unmatched junction bases numbered 9, after V lost 6 bases and J lost 2 bases. CDR3 length: 15 residues. CDR1 and CDR2 from the germline V gene are MDHEN and SYDVKM. CDR3 region: CASRALQGWNYGYTF. For the CDR3, the DNA is TGTGCCAGCAGAGCCCTACAGGGGTGGAACTATGGCTACACCTTC.

Only a few counts were recorded for this clonotype. The rearrangement links TRBV5-1 to TRBJ2-1; the match to TRBD2 covers 10 bases. With V trimmed by 4 bases and J by 0 bases, 10 bases remained unmatched. The CDR3 has 18 amino acids. Looked up from germline, CDR1 is SGHRS and CDR2 is YFSETQ. This CDR3 is CASSPWVAGGFSYNEQFF. In DNA, the CDR3 is TGCGCCAGCAGCCCCTGGGTAGCGGGAGGCTTCTCCTACAATGAGCAGTTCTTC. The full variable domain, rest sourced from reference TRBV5-1 and TRBJ2-1, is KAGVTQTPRYLIKTRGQQVTLSCSPISGHRSVSWYQQTPGQGLQFLFEYFSETQRNKGNFPGRFSGRQFSNSRSEMNVSTLELGDSALYLCASSPWVAGGFSYNEQFFGPGTRLTVL.